This T cell receptor (beta chain) was documented in a study of shared clonotypes between healthy human individuals. Of note for this clone: Other nucleotide sequences from this sample produce the same CDR3.

With 1 base removed from V and 4 bases from J, the gap between germline ends came to 11 bases. This CDR3 comprises 14 residues. The germline CDR1 and CDR2 sequences are MDHEN and SYDVKM. Libraries were prepared by immunoSEQ multiplex PCR; TCRdb keeps only in-frame clonotypes and omits some of them. The sample includes about 2.3 million clones, approximately 95% of them seen just once. The TCR originated in a man in his late teens or twenties in good health. Some clones in this sample may be carry-over from other donors' samples. Sequencing input: naive CD4+ T cells from PBMCs. The subset was: CD45RA+ positively selected. This chain links TRBV28 with TRBJ2-7; D possibly corresponds to TRBD2 (5 bases). The CDR3 DNA reads TGTGCCAGCAGTTTATCGGGCGGGTCATACGAGCAGTACTTC. Protein product: CASSLSGGSYEQYF.